This note documents a single TCR beta chain sequence. What it recognizes is unknown. The sample comes from a study of CD8+ T cells in alopecia areata. Study as a whole: Those treated were given oral tofacitinib at 5 to 10 mg twice daily. Study-level results: An increase in clonality over normal scalp was evident in lesional scalp, especially alopecia totalis/universalis.

Noted treatment: oral pan-JAK inhibitor, 5-10 mg twice daily. Germline V gene data show CDR1 as SEHNR and CDR2 as FQNEAQ (reference sequence). V lost 2 bases, J lost 2 bases, and 11 bases lay in between. The CDR3 spans 15 residues. Investigators isolated RNA and reverse transcribed it into cDNA to act as the sequencing template. TCRdb's copy holds only in-frame clones and misses some; the assay was immunoSEQ multiplex PCR. The sample gives 150,000 to 250,000 clones, about three fifths of which show up once; about 5.1% is in the top ten. This clonotype originated in a human donor with alopecia areata. This chain links TRBV7-9 with TRBJ2-3, with D unresolved. The starting material was CD4+ T cells sorted from blood, obtained at week 24, from a patient treated with tofacitinib. In DNA, the CDR3 is TGTGCCAGCAGCTTATCTGGCAGTTTCACAGATACGCAGTATTTT. It encodes CASSLSGSFTDTQYF.